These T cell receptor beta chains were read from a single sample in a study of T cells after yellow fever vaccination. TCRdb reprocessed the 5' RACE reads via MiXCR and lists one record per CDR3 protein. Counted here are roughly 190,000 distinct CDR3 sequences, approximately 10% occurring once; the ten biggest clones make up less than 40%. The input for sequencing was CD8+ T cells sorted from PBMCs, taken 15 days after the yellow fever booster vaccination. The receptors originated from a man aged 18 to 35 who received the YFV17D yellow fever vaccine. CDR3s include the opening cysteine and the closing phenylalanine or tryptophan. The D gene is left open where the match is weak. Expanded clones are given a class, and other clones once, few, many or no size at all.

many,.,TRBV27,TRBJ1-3,TGTGCCAGCACTCATTCCCTAGGATCCGGAAACACCATATATTTT,CASTHSLGSGNTIYF
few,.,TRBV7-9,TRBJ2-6,TGTGCCAGCAGCTTAGTCGGTGTCACAGGGTCTGGGGCCAACGTCCTGACTTTC,CASSLVGVTGSGANVLTF
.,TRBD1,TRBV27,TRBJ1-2,TGTGCCAGCAGTTTATTCGCAGGGGGGATCTATGGCTACACCTTC,CASSLFAGGIYGYTF
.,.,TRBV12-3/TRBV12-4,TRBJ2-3,TGTGCCAGCAGTTTGTCAGGCCTCACAGATACGCAGTATTTT,CASSLSGLTDTQYF
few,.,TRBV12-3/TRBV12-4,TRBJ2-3,TGTGCCAGCAGTCCCCCGAGACACTATATCGCAGATACGCAGTATTTT,CASSPPRHYIADTQYF
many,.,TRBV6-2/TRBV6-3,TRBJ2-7,TGTGCCAGCAGTTCCCGGACGGACTCCTACGAGCAGTACTTC,CASSSRTDSYEQYF
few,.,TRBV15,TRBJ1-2,TGTGCCACCAGCAGAGATCGGAGGGGCACCTATGGCTACACCTTC,CATSRDRRGTYGYTF
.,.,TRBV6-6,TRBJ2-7,TGTGCCAGCAGTAAAGGTATCGGGGTGGCCTACGAGCAGTACTTC,CASSKGIGVAYEQYF
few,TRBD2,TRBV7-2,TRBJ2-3,TGTGCCAGCAGCTTACCAGCGGGGGGGAGCACAGATACGCAGTATTTT,CASSLPAGGSTDTQYF
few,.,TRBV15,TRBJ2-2,TGTGCCACCAGCAGAGTGAGCTCCGGGGAGCTGTTTTTT,CATSRVSSGELFF
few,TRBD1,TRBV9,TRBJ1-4,TGTGCCAGCAGCGAGACAGGGGGAATTAATGAAAAACTGTTTTTT,CASSETGGINEKLFF
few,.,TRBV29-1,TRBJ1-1,TGCAGCGTTGCGGCGAACACTGAAGCTTTCTTT,CSVAANTEAFF
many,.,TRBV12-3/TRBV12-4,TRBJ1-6,TGTGCCAGCAGTGAGGGGGGGATTAATTCACCCCTCCACTTT,CASSEGGINSPLHF
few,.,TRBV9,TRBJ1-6,TGTGCCAGCAGCCCGGGGTGGGGGGGTAACTCACCCCTCCACTTT,CASSPGWGGNSPLHF
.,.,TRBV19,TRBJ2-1,TGTGCCAGTATGGCCTCCGCAAAAGGATCCTACAATGAGCAGTTCTTC,CASMASAKGSYNEQFF
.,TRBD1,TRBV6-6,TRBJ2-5,TGTGCCAGCAGTTCCAAGACAGGGCAAGAGACCCAGTACTTC,CASSSKTGQETQYF
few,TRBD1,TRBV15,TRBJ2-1,TGTGCCACCAGCACCACCGGGACAGGCTACAATGAGCAGTTCTTC,CATSTTGTGYNEQFF
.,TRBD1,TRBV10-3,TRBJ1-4,TGTGCCATCAGTGAGTCGATGGTGACAGGGTCTGAAAAACTGTTTTTT,CAISESMVTGSEKLFF
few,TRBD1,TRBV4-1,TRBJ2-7,TGCGCCAGCAGCCAAGCGAGGACAGGGACCTACGAGCAGTACTTC,CASSQARTGTYEQYF
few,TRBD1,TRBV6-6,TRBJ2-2,TGTGCCAGCAGAGATCAGGGGGCAAGCACCGGGGAGCTGTTTTTT,CASRDQGASTGELFF
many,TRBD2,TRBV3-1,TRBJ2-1,TGTGCCAGCAGCCCCGGACTAGCGGGGGGGCCGAGGTCTCCTGAGCAGTTCTTC,CASSPGLAGGPRSPEQFF
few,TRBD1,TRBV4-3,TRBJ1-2,TGCGCCAGCAGCCAAGATTACAGGGGGCCTGACAACTATGGCTACACCTTC,CASSQDYRGPDNYGYTF
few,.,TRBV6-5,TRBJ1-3,TGTGCCAGCAGTTACGCGAACACCATATATTTT,CASSYANTIYF
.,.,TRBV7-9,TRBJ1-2,TGTGCCAGCAGCCCGATCCAGAGCCCTAACTATGGCTACACCTTC,CASSPIQSPNYGYTF
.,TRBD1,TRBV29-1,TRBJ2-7,TGCAGCGTACGGACAGGGAACGAGCAGTACTTC,CSVRTGNEQYF
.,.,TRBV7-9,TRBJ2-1,TGTGCCAGCAGCTACGGTCACAATGAGCAGTTCTTC,CASSYGHNEQFF
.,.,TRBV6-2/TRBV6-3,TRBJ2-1,TGTGCCAGCAGTTACGGGGCCAACAATGAGCAGTTCTTC,CASSYGANNEQFF
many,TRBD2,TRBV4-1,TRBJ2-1,TGCGCCAGCAGCCAAATGGGGGGGGGCTCCTACAATGAGCAGTTCTTC,CASSQMGGGSYNEQFF
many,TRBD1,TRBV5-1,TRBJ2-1,TGCGCCAGCAGCCCACCGACAGGGCCCCATGAGCAGTTCTTC,CASSPPTGPHEQFF
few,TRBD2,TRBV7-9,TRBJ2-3,TGTGCCAGCAGCTCCCCCCTAGCGGGAGGCACAGATACGCAGTATTTT,CASSSPLAGGTDTQYF
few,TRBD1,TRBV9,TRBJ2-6,TGTGCCAGCAGCGGGCTCGGACAGGGGGCAACTGGGGCCAACGTCCTGACTTTC,CASSGLGQGATGANVLTF
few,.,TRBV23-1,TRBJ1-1,TGCGCCAGCAGTCAATCGGTCAGGGGAACTGAAGCTTTCTTT,CASSQSVRGTEAFF
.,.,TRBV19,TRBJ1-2,TGTGCCAGTACCACAGGGAACTATGGCTACACCTTC,CASTTGNYGYTF
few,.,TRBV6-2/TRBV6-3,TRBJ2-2,TGTGCCAGCAAACAGGGCCCTGCGGAGCTGTTTTTT,CASKQGPAELFF
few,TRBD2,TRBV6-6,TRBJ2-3,TGTGCCAGCAGTTACCCCTTTGTACTAGCGGGGGGGCCCGCTGACACAGATACGCAGTATTTT,CASSYPFVLAGGPADTDTQYF
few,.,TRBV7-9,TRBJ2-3,TGTGCCAGCAGTTATCGGGTGGATACGCAGTATTTT,CASSYRVDTQYF
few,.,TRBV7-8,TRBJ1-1,TGTGCCAGCAGCCCGACAGGATTCGGCACTGAAGCTTTCTTT,CASSPTGFGTEAFF
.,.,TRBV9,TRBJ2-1,TGTGCCAGCAGCGCGCTCGGAGAGCAGTTCTTC,CASSALGEQFF
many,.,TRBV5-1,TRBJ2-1,TGCGCCAGCAGTTCCTCAGTCCTTACCTACAATGAGCAGTTCTTC,CASSSSVLTYNEQFF
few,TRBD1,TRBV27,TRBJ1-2,TGTGCCAGCAGTCAAACACAGGGGAACTATGGCTACACCTTC,CASSQTQGNYGYTF
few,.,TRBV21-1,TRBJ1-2,TGTGCCAGCAGCAAACGTCGCGGGCCAGGGGCGCTGCATGGCTACACCTTC,CASSKRRGPGALHGYTF
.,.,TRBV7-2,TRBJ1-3,TGTGCCAGCACCACCCCTCGTGAGCTCTTCGGAAACACCATATATTTT,CASTTPRELFGNTIYF
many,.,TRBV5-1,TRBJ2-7,TGCGCCAGCAGCTTGGTCGGCCAGGGGTTCTACGAGCAGTACTTC,CASSLVGQGFYEQYF
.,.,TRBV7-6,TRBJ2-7,TGTGCCAGCAGCTTAGCGAGCTTGGTTGTAAGGGGCGACGAGCAGTACTTC,CASSLASLVVRGDEQYF
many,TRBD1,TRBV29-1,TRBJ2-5,TGCAGCGTTGAACCCCGGACAGGGGGCTGGGAGACCCAGTACTTC,CSVEPRTGGWETQYF
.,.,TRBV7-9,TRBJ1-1,TGTGCCAGCAGCTTAGAATTTCAGGGCCCCAACACTGAAGCTTTCTTT,CASSLEFQGPNTEAFF
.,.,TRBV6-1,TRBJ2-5,TGTGCCAGCAGCCACCGGACAGAGCCGGAGACCCAGTACTTC,CASSHRTEPETQYF